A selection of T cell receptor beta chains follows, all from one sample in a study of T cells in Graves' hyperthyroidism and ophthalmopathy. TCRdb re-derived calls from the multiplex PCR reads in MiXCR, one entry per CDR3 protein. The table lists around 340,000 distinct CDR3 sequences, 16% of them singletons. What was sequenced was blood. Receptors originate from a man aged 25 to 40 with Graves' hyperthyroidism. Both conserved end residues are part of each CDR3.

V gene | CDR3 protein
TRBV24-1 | CATSDSTSGSFNEQFF
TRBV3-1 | CASSLRDTGGNTIYF
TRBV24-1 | CASLSAKNIRYF
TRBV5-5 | CASSQDSYNEQYF
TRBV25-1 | CASGPRLAGQETQYF
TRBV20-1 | CSVREVDTGELFF
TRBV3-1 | CASSQEVGENQYF
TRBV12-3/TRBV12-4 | CASSAHRGAPPTDTQYF
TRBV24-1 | CATSDSGQGRTEAFF
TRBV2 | CASSESVWDYNEQFF
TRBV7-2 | CASSPMTGGSETQYF
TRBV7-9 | CASSSPGGVSYNEQFF
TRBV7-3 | CASSPDGRSSYEQYF
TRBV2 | CARDRGSYNEQFF
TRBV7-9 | CASKGTSSYEQYF
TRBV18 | CASSSGGGGLNTQYF
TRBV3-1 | CASSLWGGRASAYNEQFF
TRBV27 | CASSSGRRELDTQYF
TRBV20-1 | CSASLGTGEETQYF
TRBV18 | CASSPAGANYGYTF
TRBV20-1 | CSARDRPTSGAYEQYF
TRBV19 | CATSLDSAYGYTF
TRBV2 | CASHRDYTGAFF
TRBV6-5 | CASSYHSMNTEAFF
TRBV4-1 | CASSPTLTGSNQPQHF
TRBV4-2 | CASSQSDRGGYEQYF
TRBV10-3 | CAIRGGETETQYF
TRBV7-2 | CASSLGFGTTYEQYF
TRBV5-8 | CASSLGTGRHEQYF
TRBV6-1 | CASRVQRGRANEQFF
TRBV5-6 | CASSLWDRASEQYF
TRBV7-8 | CASSLGAPGANVLTF
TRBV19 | CASRATSTDTQYF
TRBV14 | CASRPRLFGPDTQYF
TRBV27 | CASSLVQHSYEQYF
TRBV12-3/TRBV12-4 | CASSFATDTQYF
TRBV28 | CASSSLGDRQGLRGYTF
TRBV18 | CASSPPGIRETQYF
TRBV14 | CASSPQVSGYEQYF
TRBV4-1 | CASSQVPAGAADTQYF
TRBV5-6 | CASSLYDRVGNQPQHF
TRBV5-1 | CASSLGLRGAGDNEQFF
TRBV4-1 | CASSPTLNGRNTGELFF
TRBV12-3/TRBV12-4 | CASSFRRNLNYGYTF
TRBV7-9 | CASSSSYGLGTEAFF
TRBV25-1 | CASSELVETDTQYF
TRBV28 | CASSFPGGREKLFF